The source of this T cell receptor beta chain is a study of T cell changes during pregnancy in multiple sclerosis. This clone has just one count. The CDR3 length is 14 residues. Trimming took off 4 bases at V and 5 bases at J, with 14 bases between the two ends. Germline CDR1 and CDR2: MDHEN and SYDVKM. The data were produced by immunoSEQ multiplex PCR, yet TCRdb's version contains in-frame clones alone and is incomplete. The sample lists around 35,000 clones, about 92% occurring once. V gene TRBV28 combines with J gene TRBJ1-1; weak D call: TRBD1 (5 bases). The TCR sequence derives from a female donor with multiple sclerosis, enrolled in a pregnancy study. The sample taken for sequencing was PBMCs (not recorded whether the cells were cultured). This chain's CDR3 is CASSWGSPGTEAFF. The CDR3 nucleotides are TGTGCCAGCAGTTGGGGCAGCCCGGGGACTGAAGCTTTCTTT.